What follows are 28 T cell receptor beta chains derived from one specimen sequenced in a study of Ad26.COV2.S vaccination and SARS-CoV-2 variants. The sample's treatment: roughly 19 received Ad26.COV2.S at low or high dose, single or two shots; several received placebo; per-sample allocation not given. Sampling happened 63 days after the first vaccine or placebo injection. The protocol was immunoSEQ multiplex PCR, while the TCRdb copy is restricted to in-frame clones and leaves out a portion. The sample contains about 280,000 clones, 70% to 90% of which appear only once. The source material was peripheral blood, sampled in a trial of Ad26.COV2.S vaccine versus placebo. The receptor source for this set is a person between 18 and 59 years old who received the Ad26.COV2.S COVID-19 vaccine or a placebo.

For the CDR3, the DNA is TGTGCCAGCTGCTGGGACAGGAGCTATGGCTACACCTTC. Its translation: CASCWDRSYGYTF. The chain links TRBV12-3 or TRBV12-4 to TRBJ1-2, with 8 bases fitting TRBD1. This CDR3 spans 13 amino acids. After removal of 8 bases from V and 4 bases from J, the junction contained 6 bases not matched to a gene.

The chain couples TRBV13 to TRBJ2-2; TRBD1 is a possible D gene (6 bases). The V and J ends lost 3 bases and 3 bases respectively, with 20 bases between them. The CDR3 is made up of 18 amino acids. The V gene's germline CDR1 is PRHDT and CDR2 FYEKMQ (reference sequence). DNA for the CDR3: TGTGCCAGCAGCTTGCTGACAGGCCTCGCGAAGGACACCGGGGAGCTGTTTTTT. It specifies CASSLLTGLAKDTGELFF.

The chain combines TRBV24-1 with TRBJ1-4; D is perhaps TRBD1 (5 bases). Germline CDR1 KGHDR, CDR2 SFDVKD. The CDR3 consists of 15 residues. The V end was cut by 9 bases, the J end by 6 bases, with 19 bases between. Here the CDR3 DNA reads TGTGCCACCGCTCGGAGGGGCGGAAGCGATGAAAAACTGTTTTTT. This codes for CATARRGGSDEKLFF.

The V gene is TRBV4-1, the J gene TRBJ1-6; no reliable D call. V lost 0 bases and J lost 0, with 9 bases in between. Germline CDR1 and CDR2: MGHRA and YSYEKL. This CDR3 contains 17 residues. CDR3 sequence: CASSQDPGSSYNSPLHF. The CDR3, as DNA: TGCGCCAGCAGCCAAGATCCGGGCAGCTCCTATAATTCACCCCTCCACTTT.

The rearrangement joins TRBV12-3 or TRBV12-4 to TRBJ1-2; D remains unclear. Trimming left V 0 bases short and J 8 bases short, with 7 bases between. This CDR3 contains 12 residues. In DNA form, the CDR3 reads TGTGCCAGCAGTTTAGCGGTTTACGGCTACACCTTC. Amino acid sequence: CASSLAVYGYTF.

This chain links TRBV19 with TRBJ2-5, with 12 bases matching TRBD2. Germline assignment: CDR1 LNHDA and CDR2 SQIVND (reference sequence). This CDR3 region has 15 residues. V lost 5 bases, J lost 9 bases, and 10 bases stayed unmatched. The CDR3 DNA is TGTGCCAGTAGTCAGCTAGCGGGAGGGCCGGGGTCCCAGTACTTC. Its translation is CASSQLAGGPGSQYF.

The chain recombines TRBV7-8 with TRBJ2-4, with 9 bases identical to TRBD2. The CDR3 spans 19 residues. The trim removed 7 bases at V and 0 bases at J, leaving 16 bases unmatched. Germline loops: CDR1 SGHVS, CDR2 FQNEAQ. CDR3 residues: CASIPSPSGRPLAKNIQYF. CDR3 sequence (DNA): TGTGCCAGCATCCCGAGCCCCAGCGGGAGGCCGCTAGCCAAAAACATTCAGTACTTC.

This chain uses TRBV5-1 with TRBJ2-7; tentatively, D is TRBD1 (6 bases). Per germline, CDR1 SGHRS and CDR2 YFSETQ. V dropped 0 bases and J dropped 7 bases, with 14 bases sitting between them. This CDR3 has 14 amino acids. The CDR3 DNA reads as TGCGCCAGCAGCTTGGGTTCAGGGGTTTGGGAGCAGTACTTC. As protein: CASSLGSGVWEQYF.

This clone was recorded a few times. The rearrangement links TRBV25-1 to TRBJ1-5; D is unresolved. The germline V and J ends were trimmed by 8 bases and 3 bases, with 14 bases remaining between them. The germline V gene encodes CDR1 MGHDK and CDR2 SYGVNS. The CDR3 contains 14 residues. The CDR3 DNA reads TGTGCCAGCGCCCCATCCGGCATCAATCAGCCCCAGCATTTT. It translates to CASAPSGINQPQHF.

V usage is TRBV6-5 and J usage is TRBJ1-6; D gene ambiguous. Germline-derived CDR1 and CDR2 are MNHEY and SVGAGI. The CDR3 has 14 amino acids. V was trimmed by 2 bases and J by 9 bases, leaving 11 bases between them. The chain's CDR3 is CASSYDDVGSPLHF. The CDR3 DNA reads TGTGCCAGCAGTTACGACGACGTTGGTTCACCCCTCCACTTT.

The chain joins TRBV27 to TRBJ2-7, with TRBD1 matching 12 bases. The germline CDR1 and CDR2 sequences are MNHEY and SMNVEV (reference sequence). This CDR3 is 15 amino acids long. The J segment lost 4 bases and the V segment lost 5 bases, leaving 6 bases of the junction unmatched. The CDR3 loop reads CASSQPGQGAYEQYF. As DNA, the CDR3 is TGTGCCAGCAGTCAGCCGGGACAGGGGGCGTACGAGCAGTACTTC.

V gene TRBV6-6 combines with J gene TRBJ1-3; D is uncertain. The CDR3 is made up of 13 amino acids. Germline CDR1 and CDR2: MNHNY and SVGAGI (reference sequence). V lost 8 bases and J 4 bases, leaving 12 bases between the germline ends. The CDR3 is CASRSPAGNTIYF. In DNA form, the CDR3 reads TGTGCCAGCCGTTCCCCCGCCGGAAACACCATATATTTT.

A few counts support this clone. The chain has TRBV27 and TRBJ1-2; D remains unclear. CDR1 MNHEY and CDR2 SMNVEV come from the germline V gene (reference sequence). V lost 7 bases and J 6 bases, leaving 9 bases between the germline ends. This CDR3 has 11 amino acids. The CDR3 DNA is TGTGCCAGCACCCCCCGACATGGCTACACCTTC. This gives the protein CASTPRHGYTF.

V is TRBV16 and J is TRBJ2-1; TRBD1 agrees at 7 bases. This CDR3 is 14 amino acids long. Germline V gene data show CDR1 as KGHSY and CDR2 as FQNENV. J was trimmed by 6 bases and V by 2 bases; bases with no gene match: 4. Here the CDR3 reads CASSQDRVSNEQFF. The DNA for the CDR3 is TGTGCCAGCAGCCAAGACAGGGTGAGCAATGAGCAGTTCTTC.

This chain joins TRBV7-6 and TRBJ2-7, with D uncertain. CDR3 size: 15 residues. V shed 5 bases and J shed 5 bases, with 19 bases lying between them. CDR1 SGHVS and CDR2 FNYEAQ come from the germline V gene. The CDR3 sequence: CASSLRRAQTHEQYF. DNA for the CDR3: TGTGCCAGCAGCCTCAGAAGGGCCCAGACCCACGAGCAGTACTTC. The entire variable domain, with the rest obtained from reference TRBV7-6 and TRBJ2-7, is as follows: GAGVSQSPRYKVTKRGQDVALRCDPISGHVSLYWYRQALGQGPEFLTYFNYEAQQDKSGLPNDRFSAERPEGSISTLTIQRTEQRDSAMYRCASSLRRAQTHEQYFGPGTRLTVT.

This clone has just one count. This chain connects TRBV9 to TRBJ2-1, with 9 bases fitting TRBD2. The CDR3 runs to 16 residues. V shed 3 bases, J shed 6 bases, and the junction held 10 bases outside the gene matches. Germline V gives CDR1 SGDLS, CDR2 YYNGEE. CDR3 region: CASSAGGLAIFNEQFF. The CDR3 region has the DNA TGTGCCAGCAGCGCGGGAGGACTAGCGATTTTCAATGAGCAGTTCTTC.

The chain employs TRBV9 and TRBJ2-1; D remains unclear. V lost 3 bases to trimming and J lost 0 bases, with 13 bases between them. This CDR3 is 16 amino acids long. Germline CDR1 and CDR2: SGDLS and YYNGEE. The CDR3 nucleotides are TGTGCCAGCAGCGCCTTAGGCAGGAGCTCCTACAATGAGCAGTTCTTC. Translated: CASSALGRSSYNEQFF.

Points on this clone: Other DNA sequences in the same sample also yield this CDR3. The V call is TRBV5-1, the J call TRBJ1-1; tentatively, D is TRBD1 (5 bases). Germline loops: CDR1 SGHRS, CDR2 YFSETQ. V lost 2 bases, J lost 1 base, and 6 bases lay in between. The CDR3 contains 13 residues. The CDR3 sequence is CASSFQGNTEAFF. The CDR3 region has the DNA TGCGCCAGCAGCTTTCAGGGGAACACTGAAGCTTTCTTT.

This sequence joins TRBV11-1 and TRBJ2-7; D not certain. The CDR3 is 13 amino acids. Germline V lookup: CDR1 SGHAT, CDR2 FQDESV (reference sequence). V lost 2 bases and J 2 bases, leaving 7 bases between the germline ends. The CDR3 loop reads CASSLMATYEQYF. CDR3 DNA sequence: TGTGCCAGCAGCTTAATGGCGACCTACGAGCAGTACTTC. Full variable domain (missing parts from reference TRBV11-1 and TRBJ2-7): EAEVAQSPRYKITEKSQAVAFWCDPISGHATLYWYRQILGQGPELLVQFQDESVVDDSQLPKDRFSAERLKGVDSTLKIQPAELGDSAMYLCASSLMATYEQYFGPGTRLTVT.

This chain links TRBV7-8 with TRBJ1-2, with D tentatively TRBD1 (5 bases). The CDR3 totals 15 residues. In germline, CDR1 is SGHVS, CDR2 FQNEAQ. Deletions cut 1 base from V and 0 bases from J, with 9 bases between. The CDR3 DNA is TGTGCCAGCAGCTTAGAGGGGCGAGCTAACTATGGCTACACCTTC. Translating it yields CASSLEGRANYGYTF.

The chain combines TRBV7-6 with TRBJ2-7; 9 bases fit TRBD1. Germline CDR1 and CDR2: SGHVS and FNYEAQ. V trimming: 5 bases; J trimming: 5 bases; junction bases outside the gene matches: 13. CDR3 length equals 16 residues. The chain's CDR3 is CASSKQPGTGSHEQYF. CDR3 nucleotides: TGTGCCAGCAGCAAGCAACCCGGGACAGGGTCCCACGAGCAGTACTTC.

The chain carries TRBV24-1 and TRBJ2-3, with TRBD2 identical over 8 bases. Losses at the gene ends were 3 bases for V and 6 bases for J; bases not matched to a gene: 13. The germline gives CDR1 KGHDR, CDR2 SFDVKD. This CDR3 is 17 amino acids long. The CDR3 loop is CATSDTAHGAGDDTQYF. The CDR3 DNA is TGTGCCACCAGTGATACTGCCCACGGAGCGGGAGACGATACGCAGTATTTT.

This clone was detected only a few times. The chain links TRBV10-3 to TRBJ2-7; 10 bases match TRBD2. V lost 10 bases to trimming and J lost 3 bases; unmatched junction nucleotides: 3. The germline gives CDR1 ENHRY, CDR2 SYGVKD. This CDR3 comprises 12 residues. As DNA, the CDR3 is TGTGCCACCACTAGCGGGGACTACGAGCAGTACTTC. Translation: CATTSGDYEQYF.

This clone has only a few counts. The V call is TRBV27, the J call TRBJ2-2, with 8 bases that match TRBD1. This CDR3 spans 15 amino acids. V was pared by 8 bases and J by 0 bases, with 5 bases of the junction left unmatched. CDR1 is MNHEY and CDR2 is SMNVEV in the germline V gene (reference sequence). The DNA of the CDR3 is TGTGCCAGCCGGACAGGGCCTTCGAACACCGGGGAGCTGTTTTTT. Protein: CASRTGPSNTGELFF.

The chain uses TRBV24-1 and TRBJ2-3; D remains ambiguous. The CDR3 length is 13 residues. Trimming left V 3 bases short and J 2 bases short, with 5 bases between. CDR1 and CDR2 from the germline V gene are KGHDR and SFDVKD. CDR3 region: CATSDGHTDTQYF. As DNA, the CDR3 is TGTGCCACCAGTGATGGCCACACAGATACGCAGTATTTT.

The chain carries TRBV19 and TRBJ2-3; TRBD1 is a possible D gene (5 bases). Trimming cost V 10 bases and J 2 bases, with 16 bases left between them. CDR1 LNHDA and CDR2 SQIVND come from the germline V gene (reference sequence). CDR3 length: 14 amino acids. In DNA, the CDR3 is TGTGCCACTTCCCCTAGACAGACCACAGATACGCAGTATTTT. Encoded protein: CATSPRQTTDTQYF.

The genes are TRBV3-1 (or the pseudogene TRBV3-2) and TRBJ2-7; D unresolved. CDR1 and CDR2 from the germline V gene are LGHDT and YNNKEL (reference sequence). V lost 3 bases, J lost 4 bases, and 7 bases lay in between. The length of the CDR3 is 12 residues. CDR3 region: CASSHRAYEQYF. The CDR3 nucleotides are TGTGCCAGCAGCCATAGGGCGTACGAGCAGTACTTC.

The rearrangement links TRBV19 to TRBJ2-2, with D perhaps matching TRBD2 (6 bases). This CDR3 contains 15 residues. Germline V lookup: CDR1 LNHDA, CDR2 SQIVND (reference sequence). V lost 3 bases and J 0 bases, leaving 8 bases between the germline ends. The CDR3 DNA follows: TGTGCCAGTAGTATGTGGAGGGCGAACACCGGGGAGCTGTTTTTT. It encodes CASSMWRANTGELFF.